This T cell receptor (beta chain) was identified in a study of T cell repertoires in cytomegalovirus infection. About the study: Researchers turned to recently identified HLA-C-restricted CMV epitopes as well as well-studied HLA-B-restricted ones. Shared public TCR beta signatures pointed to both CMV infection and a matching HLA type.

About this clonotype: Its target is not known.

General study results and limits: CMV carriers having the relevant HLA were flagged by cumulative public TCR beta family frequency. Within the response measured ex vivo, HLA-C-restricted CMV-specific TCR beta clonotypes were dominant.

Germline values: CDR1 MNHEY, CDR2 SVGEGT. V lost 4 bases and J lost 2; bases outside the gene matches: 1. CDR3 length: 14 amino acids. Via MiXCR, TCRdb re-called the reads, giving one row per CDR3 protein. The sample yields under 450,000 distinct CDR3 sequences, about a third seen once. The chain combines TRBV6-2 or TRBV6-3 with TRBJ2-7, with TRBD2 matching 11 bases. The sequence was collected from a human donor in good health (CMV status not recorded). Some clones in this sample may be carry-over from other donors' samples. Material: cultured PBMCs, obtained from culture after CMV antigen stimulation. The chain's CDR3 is CASSSGLAAYEQYV. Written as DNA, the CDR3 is TGTGCCAGCAGTTCGGGACTAGCGGCCTACGAGCAGTACGTC.